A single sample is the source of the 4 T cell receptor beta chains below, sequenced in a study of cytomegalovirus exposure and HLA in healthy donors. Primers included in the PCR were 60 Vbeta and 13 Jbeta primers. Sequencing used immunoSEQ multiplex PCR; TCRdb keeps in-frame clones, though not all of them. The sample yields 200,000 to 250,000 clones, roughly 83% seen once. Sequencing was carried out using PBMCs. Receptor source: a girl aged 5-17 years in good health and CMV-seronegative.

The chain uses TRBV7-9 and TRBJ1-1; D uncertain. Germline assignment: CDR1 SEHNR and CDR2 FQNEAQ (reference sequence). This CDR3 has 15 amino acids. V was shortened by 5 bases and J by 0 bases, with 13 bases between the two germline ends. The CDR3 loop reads CASSPTGGVNTEAFF. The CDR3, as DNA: TGTGCCAGCAGCCCCACTGGCGGGGTGAACACTGAAGCTTTCTTT.

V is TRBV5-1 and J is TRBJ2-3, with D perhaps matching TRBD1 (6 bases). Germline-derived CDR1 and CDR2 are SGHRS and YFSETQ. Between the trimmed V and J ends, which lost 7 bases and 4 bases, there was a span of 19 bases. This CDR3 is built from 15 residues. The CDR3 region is CASALRVGAPDTQYF. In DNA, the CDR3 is TGCGCCAGCGCCTTGAGGGTGGGGGCCCCAGATACGCAGTATTTT.

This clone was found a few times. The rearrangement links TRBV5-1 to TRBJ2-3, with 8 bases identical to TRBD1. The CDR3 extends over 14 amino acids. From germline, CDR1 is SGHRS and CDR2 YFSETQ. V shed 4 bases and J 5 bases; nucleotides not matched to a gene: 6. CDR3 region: CASSVRGRIDTQYF. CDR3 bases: TGCGCCAGCAGCGTCAGGGGGCGCATAGATACGCAGTATTTT.

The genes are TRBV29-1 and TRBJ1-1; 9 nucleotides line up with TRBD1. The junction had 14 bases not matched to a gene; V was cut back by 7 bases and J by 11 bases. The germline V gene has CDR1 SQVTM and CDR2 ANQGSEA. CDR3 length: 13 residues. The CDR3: CSGHRGDRDGAFF. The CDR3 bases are TGCAGCGGACACCGTGGGGACAGGGACGGGGCTTTCTTT. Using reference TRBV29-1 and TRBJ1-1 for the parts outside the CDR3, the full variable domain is SAVISQKPSRDICQRGTSLTIQCQVDSQVTMMFWYRQQPGQSLTLIATANQGSEATYESGFVIDKFPISRPNLTFSTLTVSNMSPEDSSIYLCSGHRGDRDGAFFGQGTRLTVV.